This TCR beta chain was identified in a study of blood T cell repertoires in COVID-19. Per germline, CDR1 SGHDT and CDR2 YYEEEE. Trimming at V came to 2 bases and at J to 2 bases, leaving 13 bases not matched to a gene. This CDR3 contains 18 residues. Profiled with immunoSEQ multiplex PCR; TCRdb holds only in-frame clones, not every one. The repertoire includes roughly 100,000 clones, about 85% of them detected once, and around 3.9% sits in the top ten. The source of this sequence is a man in his fifties or sixties with acute or convalescent COVID-19. The specimen was peripheral blood. The chain has TRBV5-6 and TRBJ1-1; 9 bases are shared with TRBD1. The CDR3 sequence: CASSFRTGGTGRNTEAFF. The CDR3 DNA follows: TGTGCCAGCAGCTTCCGAACTGGTGGGACAGGGCGAAACACTGAAGCTTTCTTT.